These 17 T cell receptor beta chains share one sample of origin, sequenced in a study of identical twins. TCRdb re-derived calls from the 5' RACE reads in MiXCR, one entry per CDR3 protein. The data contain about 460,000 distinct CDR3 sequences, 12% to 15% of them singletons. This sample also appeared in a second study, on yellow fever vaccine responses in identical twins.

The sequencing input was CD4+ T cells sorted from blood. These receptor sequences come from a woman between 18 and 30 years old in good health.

The CDR3 loop reads CASSLGARTSGYNEQFF. CDR3 nucleotide sequence: TGTGCCAGCAGCTTAGGGGCCCGGACTAGCGGCTACAATGAGCAGTTCTTC. This sequence joins TRBV11-3 and TRBJ2-1; 10 bases are a match to TRBD2. V trimming: 1 base; J trimming: 3 bases; junction bases outside the gene matches: 6. CDR3 size: 17 residues. Germline CDR1 SGHNT, CDR2 YENEEA.

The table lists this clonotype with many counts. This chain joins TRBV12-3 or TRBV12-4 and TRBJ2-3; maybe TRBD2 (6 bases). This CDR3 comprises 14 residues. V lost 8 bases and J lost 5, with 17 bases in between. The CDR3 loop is CASAHSGREDTQYF. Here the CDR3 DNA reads TGTGCCAGCGCCCATAGCGGCAGGGAAGATACGCAGTATTTT.

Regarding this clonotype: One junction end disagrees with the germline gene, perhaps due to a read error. CDR3 DNA: TGTGCTAGCAGCGCAAGCCGGGACAGAAGCTACGAGCAGTACTTC. This sequence encodes CASSASRDRSYEQYF. V gene TRBV7-7 combines with J gene TRBJ2-7; 7 bases match TRBD1. The CDR3 length is 15 residues. Germline loops: CDR1 SSHAT, CDR2 FNYEAQ (reference sequence).

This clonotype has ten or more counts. CDR3 nucleotide sequence: TGCAGCGTTCCCGACAGGGGGAACAATGAGCAGTTCTTC. Protein product: CSVPDRGNNEQFF. The rearrangement joins TRBV29-1 to TRBJ2-1; 9 bases align to TRBD1. The CDR3 runs to 13 residues. CDR1 SQVTM and CDR2 ANQGSEA come from the germline V gene. The ends lost 5 bases at V and 5 bases at J; junction bases unmatched: 4.

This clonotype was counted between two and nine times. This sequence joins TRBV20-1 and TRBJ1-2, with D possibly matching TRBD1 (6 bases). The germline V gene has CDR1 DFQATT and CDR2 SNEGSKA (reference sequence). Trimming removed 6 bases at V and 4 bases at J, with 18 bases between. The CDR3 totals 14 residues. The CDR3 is CSAQDRSTPYGYTF. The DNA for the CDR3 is TGCAGTGCCCAGGACAGAAGCACCCCCTATGGCTACACCTTC.

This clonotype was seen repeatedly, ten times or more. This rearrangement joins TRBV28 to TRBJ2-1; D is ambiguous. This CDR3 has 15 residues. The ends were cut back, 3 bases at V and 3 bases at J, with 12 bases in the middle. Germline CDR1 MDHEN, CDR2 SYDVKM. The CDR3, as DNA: TGTGCCAGCAGTTTGAGTGGGGTAAGCTACAATGAGCAGTTCTTC. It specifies CASSLSGVSYNEQFF.

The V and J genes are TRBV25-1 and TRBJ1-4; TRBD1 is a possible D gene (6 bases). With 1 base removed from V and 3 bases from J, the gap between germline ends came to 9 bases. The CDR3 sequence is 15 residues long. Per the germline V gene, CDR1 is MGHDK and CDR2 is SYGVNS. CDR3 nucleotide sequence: TGTGCCAGCAGTGAATCTGGACAGTCTAATGAAAAACTGTTTTTT. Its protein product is CASSESGQSNEKLFF. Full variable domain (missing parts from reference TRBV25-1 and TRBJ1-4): EADIYQTPRYLVIGTGKKITLECSQTMGHDKMYWYQQDPGMELHLIHYSYGVNSTEKGDLSSESTVSRIRTEHFPLTLESARPSHTSQYLCASSESGQSNEKLFFGSGTQLSVL.

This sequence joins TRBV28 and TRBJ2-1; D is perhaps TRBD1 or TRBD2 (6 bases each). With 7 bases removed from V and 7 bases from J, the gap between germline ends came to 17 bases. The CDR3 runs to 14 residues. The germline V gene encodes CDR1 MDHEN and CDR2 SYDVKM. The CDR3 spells CASTLLGGPNEQFF. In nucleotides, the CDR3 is TGTGCCAGCACCCTCCTAGGGGGGCCGAATGAGCAGTTCTTC.

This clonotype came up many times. CDR3 sequence: CASAQNNQPQHF. In nucleotides, the CDR3 is TGTGCCAGCGCCCAGAATAATCAGCCCCAGCATTTT. The chain joins TRBV12-3 or TRBV12-4 to TRBJ1-5; no clear D. V was pared by 8 bases and J by 4 bases, with 9 bases between. This CDR3 has 12 amino acids.

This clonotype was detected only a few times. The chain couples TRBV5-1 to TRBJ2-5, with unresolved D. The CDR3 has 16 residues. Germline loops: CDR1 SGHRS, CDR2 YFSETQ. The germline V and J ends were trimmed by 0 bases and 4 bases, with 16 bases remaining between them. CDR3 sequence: CASSLEGRAMGETQYF. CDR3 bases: TGCGCCAGCAGCTTGGAGGGCAGAGCGATGGGAGAGACCCAGTACTTC.

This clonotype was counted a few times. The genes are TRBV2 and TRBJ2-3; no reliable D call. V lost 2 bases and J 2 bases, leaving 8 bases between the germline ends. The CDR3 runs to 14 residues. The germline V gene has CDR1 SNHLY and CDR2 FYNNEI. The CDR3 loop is CASSESADTDTQYF. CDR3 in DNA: TGTGCCAGCAGTGAATCGGCAGACACAGATACGCAGTATTTT.

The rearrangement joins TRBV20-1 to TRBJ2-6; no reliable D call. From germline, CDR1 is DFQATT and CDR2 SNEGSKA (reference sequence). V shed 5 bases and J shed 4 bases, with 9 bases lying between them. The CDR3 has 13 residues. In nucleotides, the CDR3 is TGCAGTGCTGCGACTCCGGGGGCCAACGTCCTGACTTTC. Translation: CSAATPGANVLTF.

The CDR3 DNA reads as TGTGCCAGCAGCGTAGCTGCGGGGACATGGGAGACCCAGTACTTC. Its protein is CASSVAAGTWETQYF. This chain uses TRBV9 with TRBJ2-5; either TRBD1 or TRBD2 may supply D (6 bases each). Germline lookup yields CDR1 SGDLS and CDR2 YYNGEE. Trimming took off 0 bases at V and 5 bases at J, with 14 bases between the two ends. The CDR3 runs 15 residues.

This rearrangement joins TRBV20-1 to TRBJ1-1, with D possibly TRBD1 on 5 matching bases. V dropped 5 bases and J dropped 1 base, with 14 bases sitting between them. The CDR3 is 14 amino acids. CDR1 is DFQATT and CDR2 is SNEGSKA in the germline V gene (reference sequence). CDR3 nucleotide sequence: TGCAGTGCTCGGGACCGTTTGGGGAACACTGAAGCTTTCTTT. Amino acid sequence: CSARDRLGNTEAFF.

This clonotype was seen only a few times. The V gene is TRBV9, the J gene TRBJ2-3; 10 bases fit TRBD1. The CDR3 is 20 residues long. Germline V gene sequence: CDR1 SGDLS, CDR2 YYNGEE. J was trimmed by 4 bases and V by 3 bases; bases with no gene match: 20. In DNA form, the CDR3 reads TGTGCCAGCAGCGCGCGAGGTGGAACTAAGGGGACAGGGGTGGCAGATACGCAGTATTTT. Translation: CASSARGGTKGTGVADTQYF. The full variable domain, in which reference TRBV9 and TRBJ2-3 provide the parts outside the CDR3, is DSGVTQTPKHLITATGQRVTLRCSPRSGDLSVYWYQQSLDQGLQFLIQYYNGEERAKGNILERFSAQQFPDLHSELNLSSLELGDSALYFCASSARGGTKGTGVADTQYFGPGTRLTVL.

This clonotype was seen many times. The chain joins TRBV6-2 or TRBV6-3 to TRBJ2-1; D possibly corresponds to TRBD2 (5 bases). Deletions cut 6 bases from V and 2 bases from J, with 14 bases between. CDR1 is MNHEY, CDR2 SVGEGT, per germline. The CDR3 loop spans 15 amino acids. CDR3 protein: CASSPDSRPYNEQFF. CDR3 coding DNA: TGTGCCAGCAGCCCGGACTCCAGACCCTACAATGAGCAGTTCTTC.

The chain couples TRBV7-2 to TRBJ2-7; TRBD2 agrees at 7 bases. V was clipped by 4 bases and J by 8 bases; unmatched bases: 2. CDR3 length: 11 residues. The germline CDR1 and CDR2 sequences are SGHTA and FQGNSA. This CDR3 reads CASSSGTKQYF. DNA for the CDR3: TGTGCCAGCAGCTCCGGGACTAAGCAGTACTTC.